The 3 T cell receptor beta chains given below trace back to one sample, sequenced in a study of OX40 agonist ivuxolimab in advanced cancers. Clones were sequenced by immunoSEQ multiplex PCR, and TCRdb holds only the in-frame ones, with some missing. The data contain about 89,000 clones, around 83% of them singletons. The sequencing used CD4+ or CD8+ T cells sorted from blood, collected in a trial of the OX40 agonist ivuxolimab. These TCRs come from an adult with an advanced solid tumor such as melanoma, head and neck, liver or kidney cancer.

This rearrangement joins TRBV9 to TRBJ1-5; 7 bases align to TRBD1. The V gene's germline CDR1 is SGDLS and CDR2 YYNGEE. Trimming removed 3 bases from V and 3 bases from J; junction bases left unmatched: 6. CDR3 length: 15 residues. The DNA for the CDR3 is TGTGCCAGCAGCGACGGGGGACAGTACAATCAGCCCCAGCATTTT. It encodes CASSDGGQYNQPQHF.

The CDR3 bases are TGTGCCAGCAGTTCCAGGGGAACTCTCTATGGCTACACCTTC. This translates into CASSSRGTLYGYTF. This sequence joins TRBV27 and TRBJ1-2; D may be TRBD1 (6 bases). Looked up from germline, CDR1 is MNHEY and CDR2 is SMNVEV (reference sequence). CDR3 length: 14 amino acids. The ends were cut back, 4 bases at V and 4 bases at J, with 13 bases in the middle.

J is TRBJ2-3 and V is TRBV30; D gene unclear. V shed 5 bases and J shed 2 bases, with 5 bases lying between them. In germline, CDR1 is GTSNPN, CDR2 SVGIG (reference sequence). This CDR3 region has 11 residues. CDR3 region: CAWGNTDTQYF. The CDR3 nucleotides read TGTGCCTGGGGCAACACAGATACGCAGTATTTT.